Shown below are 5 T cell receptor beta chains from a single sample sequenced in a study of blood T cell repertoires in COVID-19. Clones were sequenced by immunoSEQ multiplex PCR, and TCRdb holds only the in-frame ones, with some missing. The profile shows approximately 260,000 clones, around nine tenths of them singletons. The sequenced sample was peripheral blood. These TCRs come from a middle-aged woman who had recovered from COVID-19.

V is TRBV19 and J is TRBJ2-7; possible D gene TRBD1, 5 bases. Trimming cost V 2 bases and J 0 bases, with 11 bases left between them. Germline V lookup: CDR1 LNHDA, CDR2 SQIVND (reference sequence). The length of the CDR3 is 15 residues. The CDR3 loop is CASSIMQGRSYEQYF. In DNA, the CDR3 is TGTGCCAGTAGTATAATGCAGGGCCGCTCCTACGAGCAGTACTTC.

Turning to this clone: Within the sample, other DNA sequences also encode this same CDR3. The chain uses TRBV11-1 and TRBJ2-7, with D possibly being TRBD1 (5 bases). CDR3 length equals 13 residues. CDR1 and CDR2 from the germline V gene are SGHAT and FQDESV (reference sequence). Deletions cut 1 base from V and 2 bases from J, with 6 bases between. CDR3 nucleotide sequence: TGTGCCAGCAGCTTAGGACAGACCTACGAGCAGTACTTC. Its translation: CASSLGQTYEQYF.

CDR3 amino acids: CASSSTVTWGYTF. The CDR3 coding sequence is TGTGCCAGCAGCTCCACCGTTACATGGGGCTACACCTTC. The chain carries TRBV7-2 and TRBJ1-2; D unclear. The V gene lost 4 bases and the J gene lost 8 bases, with 14 bases spanning the gap. Germline assignment: CDR1 SGHTA and CDR2 FQGNSA. There are 13 residues in the CDR3.

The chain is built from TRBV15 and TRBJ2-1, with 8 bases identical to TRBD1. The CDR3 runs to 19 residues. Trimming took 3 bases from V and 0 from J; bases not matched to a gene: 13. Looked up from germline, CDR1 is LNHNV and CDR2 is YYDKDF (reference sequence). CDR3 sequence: CATSSRGRGSLNSYNEQFF. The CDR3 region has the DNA TGTGCCACCAGCAGCAGGGGGCGAGGCTCTCTGAACTCCTACAATGAGCAGTTCTTC.

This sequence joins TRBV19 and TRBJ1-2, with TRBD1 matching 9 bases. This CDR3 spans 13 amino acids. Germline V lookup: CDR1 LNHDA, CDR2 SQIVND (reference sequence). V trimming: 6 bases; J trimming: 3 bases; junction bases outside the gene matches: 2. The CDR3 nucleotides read TGTGCCAGTAGGGACAGGGGATACTATGGCTACACCTTC. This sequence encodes CASRDRGYYGYTF. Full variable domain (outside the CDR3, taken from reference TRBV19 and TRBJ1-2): DGGITQSPKYLFRKEGQNVTLSCEQNLNHDAMYWYRQDPGQGLRLIYYSQIVNDFQKGDIAEGYSVSREKKESFPLTVTSAQKNPTAFYLCASRDRGYYGYTFGSGTRLTVV.